This TCR beta chain came from a study of blood T cell repertoires in COVID-19. Study as a whole: The origin of the acute and convalescent COVID-19 samples was the United States, Italy and Spain. Sources were T cells, B-cell-depleted T cells, or PBMCs; the material itself was cDNA or gDNA.

The V and J ends lost 6 bases and 1 base respectively, with 13 bases between them. The germline V gene has CDR1 MRHNA and CDR2 SNTAGT. CDR3 length: 15 amino acids. Source study methods: Amplified reference gene primers provided the basis for estimating nucleated cell counts. Assay used: immunoSEQ multiplex PCR; TCRdb lists only in-frame clones, some missing. V, J and clone size derive from that table, while D and trimming were established from the DNA sequence. The repertoire has about 190,000 clones, 84% of them found once; the top ten carry approximately 19%. Sequences were obtained from peripheral blood. This chain joins TRBV6-4 and TRBJ2-1; no clear D. This sequence originates from a human donor in a cohort sampled during active COVID-19. The CDR3 protein is CASSAGDLSYNEQFF. For the CDR3, the DNA is TGTGCCAGCAGCGCCGGCGACTTATCCTACAATGAGCAGTTCTTC.